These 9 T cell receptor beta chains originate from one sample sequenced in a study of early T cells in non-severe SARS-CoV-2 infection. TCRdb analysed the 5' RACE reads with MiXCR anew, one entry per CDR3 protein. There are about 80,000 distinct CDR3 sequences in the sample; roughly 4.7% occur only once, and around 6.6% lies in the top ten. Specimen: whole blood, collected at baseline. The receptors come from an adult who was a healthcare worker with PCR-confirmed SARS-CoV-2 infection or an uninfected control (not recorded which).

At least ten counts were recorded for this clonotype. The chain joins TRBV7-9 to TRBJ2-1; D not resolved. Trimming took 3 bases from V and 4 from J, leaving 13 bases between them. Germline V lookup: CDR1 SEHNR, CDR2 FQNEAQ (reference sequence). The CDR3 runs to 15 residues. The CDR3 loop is CASSLQVGGYNEQFF. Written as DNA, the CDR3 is TGTGCCAGCAGCTTGCAGGTCGGCGGATACAATGAGCAGTTCTTC.

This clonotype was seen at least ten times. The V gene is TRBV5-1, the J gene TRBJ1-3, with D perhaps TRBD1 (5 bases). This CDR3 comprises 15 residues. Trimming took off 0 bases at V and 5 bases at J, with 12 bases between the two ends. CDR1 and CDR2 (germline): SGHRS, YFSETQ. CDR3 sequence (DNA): TGCGCCAGCAGCTTGGTTGGGGACCTCAGAAACACCATATATTTT. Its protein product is CASSLVGDLRNTIYF. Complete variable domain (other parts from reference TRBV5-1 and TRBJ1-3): KAGVTQTPRYLIKTRGQQVTLSCSPISGHRSVSWYQQTPGQGLQFLFEYFSETQRNKGNFPGRFSGRQFSNSRSEMNVSTLELGDSALYLCASSLVGDLRNTIYFGEGSWLTVV.

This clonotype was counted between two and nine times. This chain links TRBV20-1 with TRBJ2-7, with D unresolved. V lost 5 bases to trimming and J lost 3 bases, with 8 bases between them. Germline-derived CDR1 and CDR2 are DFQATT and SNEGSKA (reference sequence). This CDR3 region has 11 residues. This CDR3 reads CSAGPNYEQYF. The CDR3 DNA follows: TGCAGTGCTGGACCAAACTACGAGCAGTACTTC.

CDR3 in amino acids: CASSPNRDRTYTGELFF. CDR3 coding DNA: TGTGCCAGCTCACCGAACAGGGACAGGACCTACACCGGGGAGCTGTTTTTT. This sequence joins TRBV18 and TRBJ2-2; the match to TRBD1 covers 8 bases. V lost 3 bases to trimming and J lost 3 bases; unmatched junction nucleotides: 9. This CDR3 is built from 17 residues. CDR1 and CDR2 (germline): KGHSH, LQKENI. Filled out from reference TRBV18 and TRBJ2-2, the complete variable domain reads NAGVMQNPRHLVRRRGQEARLRCSPMKGHSHVYWYRQLPEEGLKFMVYLQKENIIDESGMPKERFSAEFPKEGPSILRIQQVVRGDSAAYFCASSPNRDRTYTGELFFGEGSRLTVL.

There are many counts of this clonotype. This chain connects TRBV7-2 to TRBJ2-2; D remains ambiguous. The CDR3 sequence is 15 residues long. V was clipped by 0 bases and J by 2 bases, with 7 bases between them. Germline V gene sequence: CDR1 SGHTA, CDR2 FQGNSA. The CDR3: CASSLAATNTGELFF. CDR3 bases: TGTGCCAGCAGCTTAGCGGCGACCAACACCGGGGAGCTGTTTTTT.

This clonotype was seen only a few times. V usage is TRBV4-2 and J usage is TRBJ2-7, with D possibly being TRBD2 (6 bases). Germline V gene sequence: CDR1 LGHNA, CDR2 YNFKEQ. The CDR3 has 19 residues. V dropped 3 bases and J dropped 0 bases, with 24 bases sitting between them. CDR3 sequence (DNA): TGTGCCAGCAGCCACCCCCGAGGAGCTAGCGCCCGGAGCTCCTACGAGCAGTACTTC. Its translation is CASSHPRGASARSSYEQYF.

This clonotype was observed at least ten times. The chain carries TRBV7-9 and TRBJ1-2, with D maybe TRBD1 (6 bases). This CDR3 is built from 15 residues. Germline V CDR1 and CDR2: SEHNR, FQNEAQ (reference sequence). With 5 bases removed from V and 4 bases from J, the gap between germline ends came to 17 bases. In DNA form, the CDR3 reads TGTGCCAGCAGCCCCACCCTGACAGGCTCCTATGGCTACACCTTC. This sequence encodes CASSPTLTGSYGYTF.

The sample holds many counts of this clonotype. CDR3: CASRIDRGQTYEQYF. CDR3 nucleotides: TGTGCCAGCAGGATCGACAGGGGGCAGACCTACGAGCAGTACTTC. The J gene is TRBJ2-7, the V gene TRBV5-4; 10 nucleotides align to TRBD1. Looked up from germline, CDR1 is SGHNT and CDR2 is YYREEE (reference sequence). J lost 2 bases, V lost 5 bases, and 7 bases had no gene match. There are 15 residues in the CDR3. Complete variable domain (other parts from reference TRBV5-4 and TRBJ2-7): ETGVTQSPTHLIKTRGQQVTLRCSSQSGHNTVSWYQQALGQGPQFIFQYYREEENGRGNFPPRFSGLQFPNYSSELNVNALELDDSALYLCASRIDRGQTYEQYFGPGTRLTVT.

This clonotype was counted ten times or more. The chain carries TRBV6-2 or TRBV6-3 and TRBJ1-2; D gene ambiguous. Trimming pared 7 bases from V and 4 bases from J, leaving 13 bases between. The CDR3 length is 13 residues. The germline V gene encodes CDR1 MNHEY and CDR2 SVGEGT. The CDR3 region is CASKKSAPYGYTF. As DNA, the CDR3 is TGTGCCAGCAAGAAGAGTGCCCCCTATGGCTACACCTTC.